The next 18 T cell receptor beta chains were all read from a single sample in a study of shared T cell receptors in the human thymus. Sequencing used immunoSEQ multiplex PCR; TCRdb keeps in-frame clones, though not all of them. Found here are 500,000 to 850,000 clones, around 87% of them singletons; the top ten hold over 0.008%. This sample was shared with a second study, whose subject was human thymus T cells.

Sequencing input: thymocytes. The receptors shown here come from a boy under two years old with a congenital heart defect.

V is TRBV5-5 and J is TRBJ1-6; no firm D call. The CDR3 is made up of 14 amino acids. The germline CDR1 and CDR2 sequences are SGHKS and YYEKEE (reference sequence). V gave up 5 bases and J gave up 4 bases, with 10 bases separating them. Here the CDR3 reads CASRRDKYNSPLHF. CDR3 nucleotides: TGTGCCAGCAGGAGAGACAAATATAATTCACCCCTCCACTTT.

This clone appeared a single time. The CDR3 sequence is CASSRVGKDYGYTF. The CDR3 DNA reads TGTGCCAGCAGCAGGGTAGGGAAAGACTATGGCTACACCTTC. The chain couples TRBV6-6 to TRBJ1-2; possible D gene TRBD1, 5 bases. V lost 6 bases and J 3 bases, leaving 14 bases between the germline ends. The CDR3 totals 14 residues. Looked up from germline, CDR1 is MNHNY and CDR2 is SVGAGI (reference sequence).

This clone was counted a few times. The V and J genes are TRBV20-1 and TRBJ2-7; unclear D gene. With 0 bases removed from V and 9 bases from J, the gap between germline ends came to 6 bases. Germline CDR1 is DFQATT and CDR2 is SNEGSKA (reference sequence). The CDR3 covers 10 residues. CDR3 region: CSAREGPQYF. In nucleotides, the CDR3 is TGCAGTGCTAGAGAGGGCCCGCAGTACTTC.

The chain recombines TRBV30 with TRBJ1-3; 9 nucleotides align to TRBD1. This CDR3 contains 19 residues. J was trimmed by 3 bases and V by 5 bases; bases with no gene match: 20. Germline V gene lookup returns CDR1 GTSNPN and CDR2 SVGIG (reference sequence). CDR3 in amino acids: CAWGVRPCGDRGCGNTIYF. The DNA of the CDR3 is TGTGCCTGGGGCGTCAGGCCTTGTGGAGACAGGGGGTGTGGAAACACCATATATTTT.

This clone has a single count. J is TRBJ2-5 and V is TRBV6-4, with 8 positions matching TRBD2. The V gene end was trimmed by 7 bases and the J gene end by 9 bases; junction bases not matched to a gene: 13. The germline V gene encodes CDR1 MRHNA and CDR2 SNTAGT. This CDR3 spans 14 amino acids. CDR3 nucleotides: TGTGCCAGCAATCCACAAATAGCGGGGAAGCCCCAGTACTTC. As protein: CASNPQIAGKPQYF.

This chain joins TRBV15 and TRBJ2-2; 8 bases match TRBD1. Unmatched junction bases numbered 6, after V lost 1 base and J lost 5 bases. Germline V gene sequence: CDR1 LNHNV, CDR2 YYDKDF (reference sequence). The CDR3 runs 16 residues. CDR3 DNA sequence: TGTGCCACCAGCAGAGCGAGCAGGGGGCATACCGGGGAGCTGTTTTTT. Residues: CATSRASRGHTGELFF.

This clone appeared a single time. V gene TRBV6-5 combines with J gene TRBJ1-2, with D possibly TRBD1 on 5 matching bases. The CDR3 spans 14 residues. Looked up from germline, CDR1 is MNHEY and CDR2 is SVGAGI. Trimming shortened V by 7 bases and J by 3 bases, and 15 bases separated the two germline ends. The CDR3 region is CASTNPGQDYGYTF. As DNA, the CDR3 is TGTGCCAGCACCAACCCTGGACAAGACTATGGCTACACCTTC.

This clone was counted once. The chain carries TRBV7-2 and TRBJ2-1; 8 bases are a match to TRBD2. The CDR3 is made up of 16 amino acids. Germline CDR1 and CDR2: SGHTA and FQGNSA. The V segment lost 2 bases and the J segment 5 bases; nucleotides outside the gene matches: 8. The CDR3 loop reads CASSLPGGKVDNEQFF. In DNA form, the CDR3 reads TGTGCCAGCAGCTTACCGGGAGGGAAGGTAGACAATGAGCAGTTCTTC.

The chain has TRBV6-1 and TRBJ1-5, with D possibly TRBD1 on 6 matching bases. Between the trimmed V and J ends, which lost 2 bases and 2 bases, there was a span of 25 bases. Germline V gene sequence: CDR1 MNHNS, CDR2 SASEGT. The CDR3 spans 20 residues. The CDR3 reads CASSEPEGMESGGRNQPQHF. The CDR3 coding sequence is TGTGCCAGCAGTGAACCGGAGGGTATGGAATCCGGGGGGCGCAATCAGCCCCAGCATTTT.

The rearrangement joins TRBV5-6 to TRBJ2-3; 12 positions match TRBD2. The germline CDR1 and CDR2 sequences are SGHDT and YYEEEE. The V segment lost 1 base and the J segment 0 bases; nucleotides outside the gene matches: 3. The CDR3 covers 17 residues. The chain's CDR3 is CASSLLTSGSSTDTQYF. The CDR3, as DNA: TGTGCCAGCAGCTTGCTGACTAGCGGGAGTAGCACAGATACGCAGTATTTT.

The chain combines TRBV2 with TRBJ1-6; 9 bases align to TRBD1. V lost 10 bases, J lost 0 bases, and 22 bases stayed unmatched. CDR3 length equals 21 residues. Germline values: CDR1 SNHLY, CDR2 FYNNEI. As DNA, the CDR3 is TGTGCCATCCAAGAGAACTCTCGGGACAGGGTCTCGAGCTCCTATAATTCACCCCTCCACTTT. As protein: CAIQENSRDRVSSSYNSPLHF.

The chain combines TRBV10-2 with TRBJ2-5; D is ambiguous. Trimming shortened V by 6 bases and J by 1 base, and 6 bases separated the two germline ends. CDR3 length: 12 residues. Germline V gene lookup returns CDR1 WSHSY and CDR2 SAAADI. CDR3 sequence reads: CASRGPQETQYF. The CDR3 DNA reads as TGCGCCAGCAGGGGCCCCCAAGAGACCCAGTACTTC.

The rearrangement links TRBV6-5 to TRBJ1-6, with D perhaps TRBD1 (6 bases). The CDR3 consists of 15 residues. V lost 5 bases to trimming and J lost 6 bases, with 14 bases between them. Germline assignment: CDR1 MNHEY and CDR2 SVGAGI. DNA for the CDR3: TGTGCCAGCAGTAAGGGCGGACAGCTTAATTCACCCCTCCACTTT. It translates to CASSKGGQLNSPLHF.

This clone showed up just once. V gene TRBV9 combines with J gene TRBJ2-5; 7 nucleotides align to TRBD1. The V and J ends lost 4 bases and 4 bases, in that order; junction bases with no gene match: 10. CDR3 size: 15 residues. Germline CDR1 reads SGDLS; CDR2 reads YYNGEE. The CDR3 DNA follows: TGTGCCAGCAGCCCCACTGACAGGGCTGGAGAGACCCAGTACTTC. Protein: CASSPTDRAGETQYF.

V and J are TRBV7-9 and TRBJ2-1; TRBD1 aligns across 7 bases. Trimming at V came to 5 bases and at J to 0 bases, leaving 7 bases not matched to a gene. Germline-derived CDR1 and CDR2 are SEHNR and FQNEAQ (reference sequence). The CDR3 runs to 16 residues. The CDR3 is CASSLQGPPSYNEQFF. CDR3 sequence (DNA): TGTGCCAGCAGCCTACAGGGGCCCCCCTCCTACAATGAGCAGTTCTTC.

This clone was observed a few times. This chain uses TRBV10-2 with TRBJ1-3; no definite D call. Germline loops: CDR1 WSHSY, CDR2 SAAADI. The V end was cut by 7 bases, the J end by 7 bases, with 17 bases between. The CDR3 runs 14 residues. CDR3 region: CASIPGPDRNTIYF. DNA for the CDR3: TGCGCCAGCATCCCCGGTCCCGATCGCAACACCATATATTTT.

The chain recombines TRBV4-1 with TRBJ1-4; possible D gene TRBD1, 5 bases. With 1 base removed from V and 5 bases from J, the gap between germline ends came to 17 bases. Germline V gives CDR1 MGHRA, CDR2 YSYEKL. The CDR3 sequence is 17 residues long. CDR3 sequence (DNA): TGCGCCAGCAGCCAAGTAAGGGGTCGAGGACACAATGAAAAACTGTTTTTT. It encodes CASSQVRGRGHNEKLFF.

This chain connects TRBV25-1 to TRBJ1-5; unclear D gene. CDR3 length: 15 amino acids. Between the trimmed V and J ends, which lost 4 bases and 0 bases, there was a span of 10 bases. CDR1 MGHDK and CDR2 SYGVNS come from the germline V gene. The chain's CDR3 is CASSASQASNQPQHF. For the CDR3, the DNA is TGTGCCAGCAGTGCAAGCCAGGCTAGCAATCAGCCCCAGCATTTT.